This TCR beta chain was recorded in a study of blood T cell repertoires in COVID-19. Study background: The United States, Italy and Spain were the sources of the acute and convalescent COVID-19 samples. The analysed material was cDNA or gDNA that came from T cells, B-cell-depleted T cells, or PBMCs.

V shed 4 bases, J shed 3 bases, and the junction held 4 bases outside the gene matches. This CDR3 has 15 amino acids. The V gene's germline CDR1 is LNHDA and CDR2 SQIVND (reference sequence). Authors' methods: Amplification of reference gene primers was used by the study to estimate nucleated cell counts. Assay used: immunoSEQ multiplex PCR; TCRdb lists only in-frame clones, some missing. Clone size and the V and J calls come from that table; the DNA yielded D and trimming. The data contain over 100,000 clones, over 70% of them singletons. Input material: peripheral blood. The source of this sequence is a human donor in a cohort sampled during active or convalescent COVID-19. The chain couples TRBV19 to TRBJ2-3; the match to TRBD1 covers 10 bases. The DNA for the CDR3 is TGTGCCAGTAGTAAGGACAGGGGGTTTACAGATACGCAGTATTTT. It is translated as CASSKDRGFTDTQYF.